These 27 T cell receptor beta chains came from one sample sequenced in a study of T cell changes during pregnancy in multiple sclerosis. The repertoire was sequenced with immunoSEQ multiplex PCR; TCRdb's copy has only in-frame clones and lacks some. The sample yields around 100,000 clones, roughly nine tenths seen once. The sample was peripheral blood, taken after pregnancy. The receptors stem from a female donor with multiple sclerosis, enrolled in a pregnancy study.

In DNA form, the CDR3 reads TGTGCCATCAGTGAAGGAGTAGCGGGGCTTGAGAACGAGCAGTACTTC. Amino acid sequence: CAISEGVAGLENEQYF. The rearrangement links TRBV10-3 to TRBJ2-7; 8 nucleotides agree with TRBD2. CDR1 ENHRY and CDR2 SYGVKD come from the germline V gene. Trimming removed 3 bases from V and 5 bases from J; junction bases left unmatched: 12. The CDR3 consists of 16 residues.

The rearrangement joins TRBV6-1 to TRBJ2-1; 7 bases map to TRBD1. The ends lost 4 bases at V and 2 bases at J; junction bases unmatched: 5. The length of the CDR3 is 15 residues. CDR1 is MNHNS and CDR2 is SASEGT in the germline V gene. The CDR3 is CASSADRATYNEQFF. For the CDR3, the DNA is TGTGCCAGCAGTGCTGACAGGGCGACCTACAATGAGCAGTTCTTC.

This clone has a handful of counts. V usage is TRBV9 and J usage is TRBJ2-1; D is perhaps TRBD2 (5 bases). Germline CDR1 reads SGDLS; CDR2 reads YYNGEE. This CDR3 comprises 15 residues. V was trimmed by 4 bases and J by 4 bases, leaving 15 bases between them. The CDR3 spells CASSPKRERYNEQFF. In nucleotides, the CDR3 is TGTGCCAGCAGCCCGAAGAGGGAGAGATACAATGAGCAGTTCTTC.

The chain couples TRBV5-6 to TRBJ1-1; D unclear. The germline gives CDR1 SGHDT, CDR2 YYEEEE. There are 14 residues in the CDR3. The ends were cut back, 1 base at V and 1 base at J, with 8 bases in the middle. The CDR3: CASSLNTANTEAFF. The CDR3 DNA sequence: TGTGCCAGCAGCTTGAACACAGCGAACACTGAAGCTTTCTTT. The variable domain in full, completed from reference TRBV5-6 and TRBJ1-1, reads DAGVTQSPTHLIKTRGQQVTLRCSPKSGHDTVSWYQQALGQGPQFIFQYYEEEERQRGNFPDRFSGHQFPNYSSELNVNALLLGDSALYLCASSLNTANTEAFFGQGTRLTVV.

The chain is built from TRBV10-3 and TRBJ2-1; TRBD1 is a possible D gene (6 bases). The germline V and J ends were trimmed by 6 bases and 4 bases, with 10 bases remaining between them. This CDR3 contains 13 residues. CDR1 is ENHRY, CDR2 SYGVKD, per germline. This CDR3 is CAISLDSYNEQFF. In DNA, the CDR3 is TGTGCCATCAGCCTGGACAGTTACAATGAGCAGTTCTTC.

The genes are TRBV29-1 and TRBJ2-7; tentative D call: TRBD1 (6 bases). The CDR3 contains 15 residues. With 6 bases removed from V and 0 bases from J, the gap between germline ends came to 18 bases. CDR1 and CDR2 (germline): SQVTM, ANQGSEA. The CDR3: CSVEFGTLSSYEQYF. Written as DNA, the CDR3 is TGCAGCGTAGAATTTGGGACATTGAGCTCCTACGAGCAGTACTTC.

V and J are TRBV7-8 and TRBJ2-3; 8 bases are a match to TRBD2. CDR1 and CDR2 from the germline V gene are SGHVS and FQNEAQ. The V segment lost 4 bases and the J segment 8 bases; nucleotides outside the gene matches: 14. The CDR3 has 16 residues. CDR3: CASSSERRGVGVTQYF. CDR3 sequence (DNA): TGTGCCAGCAGCTCCGAGAGGCGGGGGGTGGGGGTTACGCAGTATTTT.

This clone was detected only once. The chain employs TRBV15 and TRBJ2-1; D is perhaps TRBD2 (6 bases). This CDR3 is 16 amino acids long. The V and J ends lost 5 bases and 3 bases respectively, with 17 bases between them. Germline V lookup: CDR1 LNHNV, CDR2 YYDKDF (reference sequence). The CDR3 nucleotides are TGTGCCACCAGCTCACCAGCGGGCCGCCTCTACAATGAGCAGTTCTTC. Translating gives CATSSPAGRLYNEQFF.

Of note for this clone: A read error may account for a junction end that differs from germline. The rearrangement links TRBV14 to TRBJ1-5; D remains ambiguous. The CDR3 sequence is 13 residues long. Germline V gene lookup returns CDR1 SGHDN and CDR2 FVKESK. The CDR3: CVSSATVRQPQHF. The CDR3 region has the DNA TGTGTCAGCAGCGCCACAGTTCGCCAGCCCCAGCATTTT.

CDR3 amino acids: CASSLGQYAGDTQYF. CDR3 nucleotide sequence: TGCGCCAGCAGCTTGGGACAATATGCGGGAGATACGCAGTATTTT. The V gene is TRBV5-1, the J gene TRBJ2-3; a weak D match, TRBD2 (5 bases). CDR1 and CDR2 from the germline V gene are SGHRS and YFSETQ. Trimming cost V 0 bases and J 5 bases, with 13 bases left between them. There are 15 residues in the CDR3. Combining the CDR3 with reference TRBV5-1 and TRBJ2-3 gives the whole variable domain KAGVTQTPRYLIKTRGQQVTLSCSPISGHRSVSWYQQTPGQGLQFLFEYFSETQRNKGNFPGRFSGRQFSNSRSEMNVSTLELGDSALYLCASSLGQYAGDTQYFGPGTRLTVL.

This chain links TRBV29-1 with TRBJ1-1, with TRBD1 as a possible D gene (6 bases). Trimming removed 0 bases from V and 1 base from J, with 15 bases in between. Germline V lookup: CDR1 SQVTM, CDR2 ANQGSEA. The CDR3 runs 16 residues. The CDR3 coding sequence is TGCAGCGTTGAAGATAGGCGTGGGACACAGAACACTGAAGCTTTCTTT. Its protein is CSVEDRRGTQNTEAFF.

The J gene is TRBJ1-5, the V gene TRBV6-6; 9 bases agree with TRBD1. Trimming removed 2 bases from V and 5 bases from J; junction bases left unmatched: 1. The CDR3 loop spans 14 amino acids. In germline, CDR1 is MNHNY, CDR2 SVGAGI (reference sequence). In nucleotides, the CDR3 is TGTGCCAGCAGTTACAGGGACAGGGATCAGCCCCAGCATTTT. Encoded protein: CASSYRDRDQPQHF.

The chain recombines TRBV6-4 with TRBJ1-2; 7 bases map to TRBD1. The CDR3 contains 20 residues. V gave up 2 bases and J gave up 6 bases; unmatched junction bases: 24. In germline, CDR1 is MRHNA, CDR2 SNTAGT. The CDR3 nucleotides are TGTGCCAGCAGTGACGTTTACCACAGGGGATTCAGTGGAGGATGGGATGGCTACACCTTC. As protein: CASSDVYHRGFSGGWDGYTF.

The V and J genes are TRBV2 and TRBJ2-3; 9 nucleotides align to TRBD2. The CDR3 totals 14 residues. Per the germline V gene, CDR1 is SNHLY and CDR2 is FYNNEI. V was clipped by 5 bases and J by 4 bases; unmatched bases: 4. The CDR3, as DNA: TGTGCCAGCAGTAGGACTAGCGTCGCAGATACGCAGTATTTT. This translates into CASSRTSVADTQYF.

CDR3 amino acids: CASSARQGALYEQYF. The CDR3 bases are TGTGCCAGCAGCGCTCGACAGGGGGCGTTGTACGAGCAGTACTTC. V gene TRBV2 combines with J gene TRBJ2-7, with 10 bases aligning to TRBD1. V lost 6 bases to trimming and J lost 4 bases; unmatched junction nucleotides: 9. Germline V lookup: CDR1 SNHLY, CDR2 FYNNEI. This CDR3 contains 15 residues. The full variable domain, rest sourced from reference TRBV2 and TRBJ2-7, is EPEVTQTPSHQVTQMGQEVILRCVPISNHLYFYWYRQILGQKVEFLVSFYNNEISEKSEIFDDQFSVERPDGSNFTLKIRSTKLEDSAMYFCASSARQGALYEQYFGPGTRLTVT.

This clone was detected once. This chain connects TRBV7-9 to TRBJ2-2, with TRBD2 matching 14 bases. Germline CDR1 reads SEHNR; CDR2 reads FQNEAQ (reference sequence). V lost 5 bases to trimming and J lost 5 bases; unmatched junction nucleotides: 7. The length of the CDR3 is 17 residues. CDR3 in amino acids: CASSETSGGARTGELFF. The CDR3 nucleotides read TGTGCCAGCAGCGAGACTAGCGGGGGGGCCCGGACCGGGGAGCTGTTTTTT.

V and J are TRBV27 and TRBJ1-1; D is ambiguous. This CDR3 has 14 amino acids. Per germline, CDR1 MNHEY and CDR2 SMNVEV (reference sequence). The V end lost 6 bases, the J end lost 7 bases, and 18 bases lay between the germline ends. The CDR3 is CASSPLSLNDEAFF. The CDR3 DNA sequence: TGTGCCAGCAGCCCATTATCCCTAAACGATGAAGCTTTCTTT.

The chain recombines TRBV10-1 with TRBJ2-2; D is possibly TRBD1 (6 bases). Per the germline V gene, CDR1 is WNHNN and CDR2 is SYGVQD (reference sequence). The V gene lost 4 bases and the J gene lost 2 bases, with 8 bases spanning the gap. The CDR3 totals 14 residues. The CDR3 coding sequence is TGCGCCAGCAGTGGGACAGCTAACACCGGGGAGCTGTTTTTT. This sequence encodes CASSGTANTGELFF.

This sequence joins TRBV4-1 and TRBJ2-7; 7 nucleotides line up with TRBD1. From germline, CDR1 is MGHRA and CDR2 YSYEKL. The CDR3 is 14 residues long. J was trimmed by 5 bases and V by 0 bases; bases with no gene match: 4. The CDR3 bases are TGCGCCAGCAGCCAAGAAGGGGGCGAGAACGAGCAGTACTTC. Translation gives CASSQEGGENEQYF.

This CDR3 reads CASSPRGGQVRGNEQFF. The CDR3 DNA reads as TGTGCCAGCAGCCCACGCGGGGGACAGGTTCGCGGCAATGAGCAGTTCTTC. The chain employs TRBV7-3 and TRBJ2-1, with D possibly being TRBD1 (8 bases). Trimming took 5 bases from V and 6 from J, leaving 23 bases between them. Germline values: CDR1 SGHTA, CDR2 FQGTGA. The CDR3 is 17 amino acids.

The table lists this clone with a few counts. The chain is built from TRBV6-1 and TRBJ1-2, with TRBD1 matching over 12 bases. This CDR3 contains 14 residues. Germline CDR1 reads MNHNS; CDR2 reads SASEGT. V dropped 7 bases and J dropped 8; count of bases not matched to a gene: 8. CDR3 residues: CASKGTGGFLGYTF. CDR3 bases: TGTGCCAGCAAGGGGACAGGGGGCTTCCTCGGCTACACCTTC.

The chain employs TRBV6-1 and TRBJ2-7; 8 nucleotides line up with TRBD1. CDR3 length equals 15 residues. J lost 4 bases, V lost 3 bases, and 8 bases had no gene match. Germline CDR1 MNHNS, CDR2 SASEGT. CDR3 nucleotides: TGTGCCAGCAGTGACCTGGACAGGGCGGAGTACGAGCAGTACTTC. Translated, it gives CASSDLDRAEYEQYF.

This clone was recorded only once. The chain uses TRBV9 and TRBJ1-6, with D possibly matching TRBD1 (6 bases). The V gene lost 3 bases and the J gene lost 9 bases, with 19 bases spanning the gap. The CDR3 contains 16 residues. The germline gives CDR1 SGDLS, CDR2 YYNGEE. CDR3 DNA: TGTGCCAGCAGCGGAGATAGGACAGAATTATTTTCACCCCTCCACTTT. This gives the protein CASSGDRTELFSPLHF.

This clone was observed a single time. The chain uses TRBV2 and TRBJ1-6; no reliable D call. The CDR3 is made up of 15 amino acids. Deletions cut 2 bases from V and 10 bases from J, with 15 bases between. The germline V gene encodes CDR1 SNHLY and CDR2 FYNNEI. Here the CDR3 DNA reads TGTGCCAGCAGTGAATTGAGGAGGACGCCGTCACCCCTCCACTTT. The encoded protein is CASSELRRTPSPLHF.

The rearrangement uses TRBV4-1 and TRBJ2-1, with D perhaps TRBD1 (6 bases). V dropped 4 bases and J dropped 0 bases, with 10 bases sitting between them. The CDR3 is 15 amino acids. CDR1 and CDR2 from the germline V gene are MGHRA and YSYEKL. The CDR3 DNA follows: TGCGCCAGCAGCCTTTCAGGGGCCTCCTACAATGAGCAGTTCTTC. It yields the protein CASSLSGASYNEQFF.

This sequence joins TRBV19 and TRBJ2-7; 10 bases are a match to TRBD2. This CDR3 has 14 residues. J was trimmed by 5 bases and V by 5 bases; bases with no gene match: 6. In germline, CDR1 is LNHDA, CDR2 SQIVND (reference sequence). The CDR3, as DNA: TGTGCCAGTAGTGTTGCAGCGGGGGGGCACGAGCAGTACTTC. Amino acids: CASSVAAGGHEQYF.

The V and J genes are TRBV27 and TRBJ1-2; TRBD1 matches at 7 bases. The CDR3 spans 14 residues. V dropped 4 bases and J dropped 7; count of bases not matched to a gene: 9. Germline CDR1 reads MNHEY; CDR2 reads SMNVEV (reference sequence). CDR3 in DNA: TGTGCCAGCAGTTCCGCCGGGACAGCGGGTGGCTACACCTTC. This sequence encodes CASSSAGTAGGYTF.